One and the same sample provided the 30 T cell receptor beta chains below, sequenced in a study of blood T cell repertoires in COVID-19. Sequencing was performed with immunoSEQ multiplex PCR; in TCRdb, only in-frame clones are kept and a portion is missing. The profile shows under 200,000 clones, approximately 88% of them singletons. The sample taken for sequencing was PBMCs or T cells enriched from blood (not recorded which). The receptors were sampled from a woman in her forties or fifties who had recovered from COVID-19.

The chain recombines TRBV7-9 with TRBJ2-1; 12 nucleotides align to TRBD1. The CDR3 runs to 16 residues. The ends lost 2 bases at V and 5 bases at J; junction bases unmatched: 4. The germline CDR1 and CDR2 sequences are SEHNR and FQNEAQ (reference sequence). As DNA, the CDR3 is TGTGCCAGCAGCTTAAGGGGGACAGGGGGCCACAATGAGCAGTTCTTC. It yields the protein CASSLRGTGGHNEQFF.

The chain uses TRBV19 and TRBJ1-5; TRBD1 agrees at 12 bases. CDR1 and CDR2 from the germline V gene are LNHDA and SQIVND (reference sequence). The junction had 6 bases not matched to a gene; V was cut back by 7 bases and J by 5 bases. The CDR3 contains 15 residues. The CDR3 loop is CASNTGTGGHQPQHF. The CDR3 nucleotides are TGTGCCAGTAATACCGGGACAGGGGGCCATCAGCCCCAGCATTTT.

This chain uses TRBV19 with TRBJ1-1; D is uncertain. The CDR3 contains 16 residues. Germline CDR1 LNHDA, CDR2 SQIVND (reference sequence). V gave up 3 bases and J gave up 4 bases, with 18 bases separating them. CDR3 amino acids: CASSMAGGSRLTEAFF. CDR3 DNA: TGTGCCAGTAGTATGGCAGGAGGTTCAAGGCTCACTGAAGCTTTCTTT.

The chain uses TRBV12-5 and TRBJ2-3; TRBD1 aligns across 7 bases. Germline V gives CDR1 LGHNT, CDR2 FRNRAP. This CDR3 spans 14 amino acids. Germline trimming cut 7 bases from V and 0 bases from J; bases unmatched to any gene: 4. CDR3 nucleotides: TGTGCTAGTGCCCGGGACAGAAGCACAGATACGCAGTATTTT. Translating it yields CASARDRSTDTQYF.

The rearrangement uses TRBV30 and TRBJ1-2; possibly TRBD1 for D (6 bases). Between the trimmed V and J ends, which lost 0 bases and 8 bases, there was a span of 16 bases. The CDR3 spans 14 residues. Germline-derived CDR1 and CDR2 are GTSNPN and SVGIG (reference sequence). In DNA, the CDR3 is TGTGCCTGGAGTGTAAGGACAGAGATTCCGGGCTACACCTTC. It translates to CAWSVRTEIPGYTF.

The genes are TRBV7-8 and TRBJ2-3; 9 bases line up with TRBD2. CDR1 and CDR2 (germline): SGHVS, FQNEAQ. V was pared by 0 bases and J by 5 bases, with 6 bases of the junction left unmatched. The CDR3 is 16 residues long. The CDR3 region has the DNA TGTGCCAGCAGCTTAGCGCGGGGGGGCGCGGAAGATACGCAGTATTTT. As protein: CASSLARGGAEDTQYF.

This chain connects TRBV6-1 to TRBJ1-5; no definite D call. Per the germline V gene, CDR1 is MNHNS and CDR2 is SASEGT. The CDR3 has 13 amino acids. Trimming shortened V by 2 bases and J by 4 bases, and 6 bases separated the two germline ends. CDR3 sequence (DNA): TGTGCCAGCAGTGAACAAACTAATCAGCCCCAGCATTTT. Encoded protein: CASSEQTNQPQHF.

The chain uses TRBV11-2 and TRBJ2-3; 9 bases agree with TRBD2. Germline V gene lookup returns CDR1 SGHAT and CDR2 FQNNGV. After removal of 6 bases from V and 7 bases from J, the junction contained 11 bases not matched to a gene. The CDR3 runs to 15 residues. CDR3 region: CASSSPGLAKNTQYF. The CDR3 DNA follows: TGTGCCAGCAGTAGCCCGGGACTAGCTAAAAATACGCAGTATTTT.

CDR3 sequence: CASSTSGQSNQPQHF. The CDR3 DNA follows: TGTGCCAGTAGTACGTCGGGACAGAGCAATCAGCCCCAGCATTTT. The chain carries TRBV19 and TRBJ1-5; 7 bases fit TRBD1. CDR3 length: 15 amino acids. Per germline, CDR1 LNHDA and CDR2 SQIVND (reference sequence). V trimming: 4 bases; J trimming: 1 base; junction bases outside the gene matches: 4.

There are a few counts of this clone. The CDR3 sequence is CASSTQTSRNEQYF. The CDR3 DNA reads as TGTGCCAGCAGCACCCAGACTAGTCGCAACGAGCAGTACTTC. This rearrangement joins TRBV7-9 to TRBJ2-7; a weak D match, TRBD2 (6 bases). Deletions cut 5 bases from V and 5 bases from J, with 16 bases between. The CDR3 contains 14 residues. The V gene's germline CDR1 is SEHNR and CDR2 FQNEAQ (reference sequence).

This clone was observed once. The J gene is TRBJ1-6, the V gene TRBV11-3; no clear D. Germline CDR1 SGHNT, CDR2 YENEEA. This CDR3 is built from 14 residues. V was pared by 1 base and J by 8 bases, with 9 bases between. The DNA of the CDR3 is TGTGCCAGCAGCTTAGGTGGCGCGGATTCACCCCTCCACTTT. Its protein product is CASSLGGADSPLHF.

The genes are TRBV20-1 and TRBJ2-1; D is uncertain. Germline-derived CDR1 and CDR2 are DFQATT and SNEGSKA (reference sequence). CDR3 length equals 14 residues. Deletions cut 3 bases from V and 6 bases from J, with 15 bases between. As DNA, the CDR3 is TGCAGTGCTAGTCCGAACATTAAATCCAATGAGCAGTTCTTC. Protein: CSASPNIKSNEQFF.

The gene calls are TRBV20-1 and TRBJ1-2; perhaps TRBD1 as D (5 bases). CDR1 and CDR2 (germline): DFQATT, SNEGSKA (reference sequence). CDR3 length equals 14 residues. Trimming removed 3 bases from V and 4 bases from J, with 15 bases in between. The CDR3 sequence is CSASHSRRGYGYTF. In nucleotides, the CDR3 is TGCAGTGCTAGTCACAGCCGGAGGGGCTATGGCTACACCTTC.

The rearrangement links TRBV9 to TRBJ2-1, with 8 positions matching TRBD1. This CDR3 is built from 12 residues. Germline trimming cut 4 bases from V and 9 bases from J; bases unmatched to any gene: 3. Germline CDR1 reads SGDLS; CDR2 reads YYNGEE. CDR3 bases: TGTGCCAGCAGCCTCACAGGGGGTGAGCAGTTCTTC. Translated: CASSLTGGEQFF.

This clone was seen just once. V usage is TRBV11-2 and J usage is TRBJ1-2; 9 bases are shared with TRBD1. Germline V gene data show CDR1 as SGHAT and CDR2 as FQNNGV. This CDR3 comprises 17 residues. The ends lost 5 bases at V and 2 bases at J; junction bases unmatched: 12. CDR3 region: CASSRDLPDRGNYGYTF. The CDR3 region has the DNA TGTGCCAGCAGCCGCGACCTCCCGGACAGGGGCAACTATGGCTACACCTTC.

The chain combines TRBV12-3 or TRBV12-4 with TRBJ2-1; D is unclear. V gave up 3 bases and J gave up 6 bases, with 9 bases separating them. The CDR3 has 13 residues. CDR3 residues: CASSFSPSNEQFF. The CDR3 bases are TGTGCCAGCAGTTTCTCACCTAGCAATGAGCAGTTCTTC.

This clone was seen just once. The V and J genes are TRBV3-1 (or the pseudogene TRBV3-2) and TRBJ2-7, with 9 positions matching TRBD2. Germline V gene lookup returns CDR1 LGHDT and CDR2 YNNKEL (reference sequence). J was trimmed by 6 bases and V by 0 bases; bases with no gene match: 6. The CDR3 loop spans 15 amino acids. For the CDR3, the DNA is TGTGCCAGCAGCCAAGATTCAGCGGGGGGCCGCGAGCAGTACTTC. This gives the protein CASSQDSAGGREQYF.

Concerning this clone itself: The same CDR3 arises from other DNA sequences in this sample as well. The DNA for the CDR3 is TGCGCCAGCAGCTTGGACAGGGATTATGGCTACACCTTC. It is translated as CASSLDRDYGYTF. The rearrangement uses TRBV5-1 and TRBJ1-2; weak D call: TRBD1 (6 bases). Germline CDR1 is SGHRS and CDR2 is YFSETQ. Trimming took off 0 bases at V and 5 bases at J, with 8 bases between the two ends. The CDR3 consists of 13 residues.

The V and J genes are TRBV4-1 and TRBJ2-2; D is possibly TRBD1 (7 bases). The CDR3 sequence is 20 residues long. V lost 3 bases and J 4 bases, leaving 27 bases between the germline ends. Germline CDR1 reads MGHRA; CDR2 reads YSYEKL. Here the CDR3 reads CASSQEGADRFPASTGELFF. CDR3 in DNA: TGCGCCAGCAGCCAGGAGGGGGCCGACAGGTTCCCTGCGAGCACCGGGGAGCTGTTTTTT.

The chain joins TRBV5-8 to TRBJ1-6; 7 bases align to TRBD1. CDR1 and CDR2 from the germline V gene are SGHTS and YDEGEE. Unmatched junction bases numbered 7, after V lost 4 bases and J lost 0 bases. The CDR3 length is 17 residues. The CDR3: CASSRDSLLSYNSPLHF. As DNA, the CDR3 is TGTGCCAGCAGCCGGGACAGCTTACTCTCCTATAATTCACCCCTCCACTTT.

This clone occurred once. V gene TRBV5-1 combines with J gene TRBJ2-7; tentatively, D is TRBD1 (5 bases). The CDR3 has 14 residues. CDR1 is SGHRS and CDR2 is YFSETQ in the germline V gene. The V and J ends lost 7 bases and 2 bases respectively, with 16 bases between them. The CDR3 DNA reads TGCGCCAGCGCTCAGCAGGGTGGGACCTACGAGCAGTACTTC. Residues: CASAQQGGTYEQYF.

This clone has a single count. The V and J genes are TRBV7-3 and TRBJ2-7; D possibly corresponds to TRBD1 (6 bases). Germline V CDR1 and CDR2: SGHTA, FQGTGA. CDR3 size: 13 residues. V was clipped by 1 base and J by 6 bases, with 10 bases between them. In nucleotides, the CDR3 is TGTGCCAGCAGCTTAATGGGGGCAGGCGAGCAGTACTTC. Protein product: CASSLMGAGEQYF.

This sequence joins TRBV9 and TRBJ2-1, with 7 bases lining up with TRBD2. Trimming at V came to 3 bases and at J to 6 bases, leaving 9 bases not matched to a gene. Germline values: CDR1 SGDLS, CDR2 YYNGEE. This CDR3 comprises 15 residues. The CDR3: CASSAPGGTPNEQFF. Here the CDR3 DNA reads TGTGCCAGCAGCGCCCCCGGGGGGACCCCCAATGAGCAGTTCTTC.

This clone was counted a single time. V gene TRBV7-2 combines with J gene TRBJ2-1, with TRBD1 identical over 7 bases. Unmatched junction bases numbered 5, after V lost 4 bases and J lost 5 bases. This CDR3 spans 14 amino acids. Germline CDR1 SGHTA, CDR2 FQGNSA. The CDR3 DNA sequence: TGTGCCAGCAGCTCACACAGGGGACACAATGAGCAGTTCTTC. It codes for CASSSHRGHNEQFF. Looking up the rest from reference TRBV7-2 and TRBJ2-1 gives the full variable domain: GAGVSQSPSNKVTEKGKDVELRCDPISGHTALYWYRQSLGQGLEFLIYFQGNSAPDKSGLPSDRFSAERTGGSVSTLTIQRTQQEDSAVYLCASSSHRGHNEQFFGPGTRLTVL.

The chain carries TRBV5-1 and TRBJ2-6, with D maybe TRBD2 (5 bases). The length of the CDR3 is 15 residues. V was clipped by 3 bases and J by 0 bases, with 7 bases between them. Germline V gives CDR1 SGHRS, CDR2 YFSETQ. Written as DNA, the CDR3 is TGCGCCAGCAGCTCACGGGGCTCTGGGGCCAACGTCCTGACTTTC. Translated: CASSSRGSGANVLTF.

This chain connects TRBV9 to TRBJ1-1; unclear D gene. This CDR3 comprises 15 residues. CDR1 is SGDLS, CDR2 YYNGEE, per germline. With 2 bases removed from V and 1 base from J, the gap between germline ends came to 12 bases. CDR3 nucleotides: TGTGCCAGCAGCGTGTCCGGGGATGGGAACACTGAAGCTTTCTTT. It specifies CASSVSGDGNTEAFF.

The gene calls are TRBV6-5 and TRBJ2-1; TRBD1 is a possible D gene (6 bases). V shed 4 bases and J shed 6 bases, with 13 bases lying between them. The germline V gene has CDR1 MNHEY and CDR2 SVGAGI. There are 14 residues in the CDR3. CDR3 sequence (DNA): TGTGCCAGCAGTTCTCTCAGGGGTGGCAATGAGCAGTTCTTC. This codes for CASSSLRGGNEQFF.

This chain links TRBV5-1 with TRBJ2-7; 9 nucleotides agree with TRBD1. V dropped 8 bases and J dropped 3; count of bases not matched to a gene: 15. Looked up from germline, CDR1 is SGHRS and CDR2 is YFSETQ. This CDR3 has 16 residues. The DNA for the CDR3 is TGCGCCAGAGAGACAGGGGGTGGACCAAATAGCTACGAGCAGTACTTC. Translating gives CARETGGGPNSYEQYF. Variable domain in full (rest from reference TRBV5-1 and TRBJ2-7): KAGVTQTPRYLIKTRGQQVTLSCSPISGHRSVSWYQQTPGQGLQFLFEYFSETQRNKGNFPGRFSGRQFSNSRSEMNVSTLELGDSALYLCARETGGGPNSYEQYFGPGTRLTVT.

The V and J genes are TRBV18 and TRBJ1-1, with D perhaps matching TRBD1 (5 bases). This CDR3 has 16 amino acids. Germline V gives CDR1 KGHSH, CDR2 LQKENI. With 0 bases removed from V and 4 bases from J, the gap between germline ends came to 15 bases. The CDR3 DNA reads TGTGCCAGCTCACCACCGGGTAACGTAAGGGGCACTGAAGCTTTCTTT. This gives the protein CASSPPGNVRGTEAFF.

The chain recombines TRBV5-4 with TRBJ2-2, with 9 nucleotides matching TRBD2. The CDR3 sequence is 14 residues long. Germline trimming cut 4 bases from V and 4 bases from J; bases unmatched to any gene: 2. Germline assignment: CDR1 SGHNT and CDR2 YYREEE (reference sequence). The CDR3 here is CASSPSGITGELFF. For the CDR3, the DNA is TGTGCCAGCAGCCCTAGCGGGATCACCGGGGAGCTGTTTTTT.